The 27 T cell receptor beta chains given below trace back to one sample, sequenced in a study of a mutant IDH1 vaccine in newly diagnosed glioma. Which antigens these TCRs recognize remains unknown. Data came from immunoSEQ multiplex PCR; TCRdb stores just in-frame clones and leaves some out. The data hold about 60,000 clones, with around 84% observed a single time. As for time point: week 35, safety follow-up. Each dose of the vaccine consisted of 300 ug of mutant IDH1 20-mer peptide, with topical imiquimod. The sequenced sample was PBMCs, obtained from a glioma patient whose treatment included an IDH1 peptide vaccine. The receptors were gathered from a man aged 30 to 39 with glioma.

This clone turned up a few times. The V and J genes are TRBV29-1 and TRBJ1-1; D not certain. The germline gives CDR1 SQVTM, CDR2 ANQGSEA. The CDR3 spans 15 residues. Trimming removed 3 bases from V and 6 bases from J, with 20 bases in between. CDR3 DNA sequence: TGCAGCGTTGAGGTCGTTCGTAGTCAGGACGCTGAAGCTTTCTTT. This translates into CSVEVVRSQDAEAFF.

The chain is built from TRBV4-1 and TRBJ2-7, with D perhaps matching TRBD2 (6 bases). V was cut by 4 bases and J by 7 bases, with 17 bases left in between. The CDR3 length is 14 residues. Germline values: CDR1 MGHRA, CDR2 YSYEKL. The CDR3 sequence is CASSPSSGGREQYF. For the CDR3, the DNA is TGCGCCAGCAGCCCGAGTAGCGGTGGCAGGGAGCAGTACTTC.

The CDR3: CASRPDGGIDEQFF. The CDR3 DNA reads as TGTGCCAGCAGGCCCGATGGGGGGATCGATGAGCAGTTCTTC. This chain connects TRBV9 to TRBJ2-1, with D possibly matching TRBD2 (6 bases). Germline V gene lookup returns CDR1 SGDLS and CDR2 YYNGEE. This CDR3 comprises 14 residues. Trimming removed 5 bases from V and 8 bases from J, with 17 bases in between.

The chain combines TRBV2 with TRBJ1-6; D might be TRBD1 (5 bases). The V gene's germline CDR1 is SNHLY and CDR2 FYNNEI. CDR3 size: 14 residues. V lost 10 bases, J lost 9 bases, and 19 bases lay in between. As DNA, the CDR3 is TGTGCCACCTCACTCCGGGGGGGTAGTTCACCCCTCCACTTT. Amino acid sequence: CATSLRGGSSPLHF.

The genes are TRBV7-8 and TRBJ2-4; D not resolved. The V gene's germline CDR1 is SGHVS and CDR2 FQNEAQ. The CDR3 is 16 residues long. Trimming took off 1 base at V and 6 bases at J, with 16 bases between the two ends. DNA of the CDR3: TGTGCCAGCAGCTTAGGGGTCAGAGTTGTTGCAAACATTCAGTACTTC. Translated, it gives CASSLGVRVVANIQYF.

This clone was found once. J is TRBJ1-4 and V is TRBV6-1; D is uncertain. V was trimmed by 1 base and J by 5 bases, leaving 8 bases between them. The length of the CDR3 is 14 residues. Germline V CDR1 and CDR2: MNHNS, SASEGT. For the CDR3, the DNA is TGTGCCAGCAGTGAAGACACGGAAAATGAAAAACTGTTTTTT. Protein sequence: CASSEDTENEKLFF.

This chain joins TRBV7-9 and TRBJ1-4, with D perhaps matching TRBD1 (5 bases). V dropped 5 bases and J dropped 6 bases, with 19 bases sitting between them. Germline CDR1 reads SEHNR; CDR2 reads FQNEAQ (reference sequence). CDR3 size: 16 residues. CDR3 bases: TGTGCCAGCAGCCGCGAAGATCAGGGTGTCTATGAAAAACTGTTTTTT. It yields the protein CASSREDQGVYEKLFF.

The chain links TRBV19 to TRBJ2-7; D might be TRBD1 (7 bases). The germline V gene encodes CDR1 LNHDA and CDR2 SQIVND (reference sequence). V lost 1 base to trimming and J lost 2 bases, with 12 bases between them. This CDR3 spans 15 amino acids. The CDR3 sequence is CASSIGGTATYEQYF. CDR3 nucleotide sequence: TGTGCCAGTAGTATAGGCGGGACAGCCACCTACGAGCAGTACTTC.

CDR3 DNA sequence: TGTGCCACAACGACACTGGGGGGCTACAATGAGCAGTTCTTC. As protein: CATTTLGGYNEQFF. This chain joins TRBV19 and TRBJ2-1; D perhaps matches TRBD2 (6 bases). CDR1 and CDR2 from the germline V gene are LNHDA and SQIVND (reference sequence). Trimming pared 10 bases from V and 3 bases from J, leaving 16 bases between. The CDR3 loop spans 14 amino acids.

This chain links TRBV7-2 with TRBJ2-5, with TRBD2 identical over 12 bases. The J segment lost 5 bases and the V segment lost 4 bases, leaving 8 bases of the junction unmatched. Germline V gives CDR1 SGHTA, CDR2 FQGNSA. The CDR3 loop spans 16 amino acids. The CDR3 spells CASSSGTSGFLETQYF. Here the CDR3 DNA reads TGTGCCAGCAGCTCGGGGACTAGCGGGTTTTTGGAGACCCAGTACTTC.

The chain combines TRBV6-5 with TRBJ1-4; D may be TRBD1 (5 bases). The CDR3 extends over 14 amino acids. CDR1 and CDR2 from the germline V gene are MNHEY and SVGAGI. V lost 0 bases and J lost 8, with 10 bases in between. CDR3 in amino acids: CASSYSPGDEKLFF. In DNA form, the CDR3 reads TGTGCCAGCAGTTACTCGCCCGGGGACGAAAAACTGTTTTTT.

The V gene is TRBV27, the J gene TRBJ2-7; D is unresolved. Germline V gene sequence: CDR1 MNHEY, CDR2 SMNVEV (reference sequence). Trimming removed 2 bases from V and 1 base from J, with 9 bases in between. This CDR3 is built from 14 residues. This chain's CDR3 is CASSLTQPSYEQYF. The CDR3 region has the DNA TGTGCCAGCAGTTTAACCCAACCATCCTACGAGCAGTACTTC.

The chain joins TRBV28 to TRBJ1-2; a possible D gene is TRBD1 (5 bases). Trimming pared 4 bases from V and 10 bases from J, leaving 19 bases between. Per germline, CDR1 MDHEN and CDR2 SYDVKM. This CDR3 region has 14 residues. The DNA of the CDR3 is TGTGCCAGCAGTTCGACATCGGGGGTCGTCTACTACACCTTC. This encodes CASSSTSGVVYYTF.

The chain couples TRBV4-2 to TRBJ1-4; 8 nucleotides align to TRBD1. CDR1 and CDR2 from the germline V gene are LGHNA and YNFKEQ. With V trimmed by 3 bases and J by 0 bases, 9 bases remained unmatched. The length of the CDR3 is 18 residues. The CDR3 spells CASSQSSGGAATNEKLFF. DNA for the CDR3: TGTGCCAGCAGCCAGTCTTCAGGGGGCGCAGCAACTAATGAAAAACTGTTTTTT.

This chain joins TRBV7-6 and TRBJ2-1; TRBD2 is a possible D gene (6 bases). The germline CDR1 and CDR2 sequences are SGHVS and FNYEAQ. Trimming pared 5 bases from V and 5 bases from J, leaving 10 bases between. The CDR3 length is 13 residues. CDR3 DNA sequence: TGTGCCAGCAGCACCGGGACTGACAATGAGCAGTTCTTC. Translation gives CASSTGTDNEQFF. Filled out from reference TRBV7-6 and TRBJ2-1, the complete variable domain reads GAGVSQSPRYKVTKRGQDVALRCDPISGHVSLYWYRQALGQGPEFLTYFNYEAQQDKSGLPNDRFSAERPEGSISTLTIQRTEQRDSAMYRCASSTGTDNEQFFGPGTRLTVL.

DNA for the CDR3: TGTGCCAGCACCCGGGGACAGGGCTTGAACACTGAAGCTTTCTTT. Residues: CASTRGQGLNTEAFF. The J gene is TRBJ1-1, the V gene TRBV5-6, with TRBD1 matching 9 bases. V trimming: 6 bases; J trimming: 0 bases; junction bases outside the gene matches: 6. Per germline, CDR1 SGHDT and CDR2 YYEEEE. CDR3 length equals 15 residues.

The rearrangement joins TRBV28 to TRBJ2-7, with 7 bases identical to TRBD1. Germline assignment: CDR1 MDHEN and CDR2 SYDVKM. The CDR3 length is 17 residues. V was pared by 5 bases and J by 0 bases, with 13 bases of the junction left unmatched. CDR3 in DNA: TGTGCCAGCAGTCGCGCCCACTCGGACAGGCCCTCCTACGAGCAGTACTTC. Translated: CASSRAHSDRPSYEQYF.

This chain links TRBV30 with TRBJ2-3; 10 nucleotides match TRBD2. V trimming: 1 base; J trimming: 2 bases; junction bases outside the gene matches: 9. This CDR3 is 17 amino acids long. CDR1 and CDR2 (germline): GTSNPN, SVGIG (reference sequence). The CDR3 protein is CAWSASRTSGDTDTQYF. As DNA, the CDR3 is TGTGCCTGGAGTGCGTCACGGACTAGCGGAGACACAGATACGCAGTATTTT.

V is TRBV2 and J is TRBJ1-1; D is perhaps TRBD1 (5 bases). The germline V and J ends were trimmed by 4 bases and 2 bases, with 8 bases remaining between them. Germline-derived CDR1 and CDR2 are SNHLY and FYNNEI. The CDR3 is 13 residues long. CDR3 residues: CASSGGTNTEAFF. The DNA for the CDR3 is TGTGCCAGCAGTGGAGGGACTAACACTGAAGCTTTCTTT.

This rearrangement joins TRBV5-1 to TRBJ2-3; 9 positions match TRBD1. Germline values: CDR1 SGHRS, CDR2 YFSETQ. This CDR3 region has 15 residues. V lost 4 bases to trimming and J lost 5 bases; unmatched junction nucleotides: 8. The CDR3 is CASSPRDRARDTQYF. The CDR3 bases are TGCGCCAGCAGCCCACGGGACAGGGCTCGAGATACGCAGTATTTT.

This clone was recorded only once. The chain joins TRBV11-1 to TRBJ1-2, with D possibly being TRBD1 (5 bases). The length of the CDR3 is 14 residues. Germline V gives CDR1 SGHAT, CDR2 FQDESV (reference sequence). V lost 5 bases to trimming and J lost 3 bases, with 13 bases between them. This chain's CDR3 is CASSAGATDYGYTF. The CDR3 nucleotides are TGTGCCAGCAGCGCCGGGGCGACCGACTATGGCTACACCTTC. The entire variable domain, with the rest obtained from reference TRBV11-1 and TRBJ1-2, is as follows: EAEVAQSPRYKITEKSQAVAFWCDPISGHATLYWYRQILGQGPELLVQFQDESVVDDSQLPKDRFSAERLKGVDSTLKIQPAELGDSAMYLCASSAGATDYGYTFGSGTRLTVV.

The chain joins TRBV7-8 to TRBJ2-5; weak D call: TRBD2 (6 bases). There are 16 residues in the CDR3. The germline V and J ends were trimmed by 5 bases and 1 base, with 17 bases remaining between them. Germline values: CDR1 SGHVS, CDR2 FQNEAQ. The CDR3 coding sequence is TGTGCCAGCAGCGAACGTGTGGGACTCTTCCAAGAGACCCAGTACTTC. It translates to CASSERVGLFQETQYF.

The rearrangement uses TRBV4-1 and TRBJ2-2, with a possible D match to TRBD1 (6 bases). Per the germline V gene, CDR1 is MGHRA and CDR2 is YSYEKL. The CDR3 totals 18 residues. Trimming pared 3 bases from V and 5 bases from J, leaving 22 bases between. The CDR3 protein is CASSHLPPPGHLTGELFF. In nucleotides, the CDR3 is TGCGCCAGCAGCCACCTCCCCCCCCCGGGACACCTTACCGGGGAGCTGTTTTTT.

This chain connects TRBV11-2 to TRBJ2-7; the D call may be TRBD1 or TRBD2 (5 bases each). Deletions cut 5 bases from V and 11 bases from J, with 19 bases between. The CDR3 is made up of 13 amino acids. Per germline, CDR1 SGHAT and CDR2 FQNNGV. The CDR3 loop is CASSPGTQGREYF. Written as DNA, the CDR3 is TGTGCCAGCAGCCCTGGGACCCAGGGAAGGGAGTACTTC.

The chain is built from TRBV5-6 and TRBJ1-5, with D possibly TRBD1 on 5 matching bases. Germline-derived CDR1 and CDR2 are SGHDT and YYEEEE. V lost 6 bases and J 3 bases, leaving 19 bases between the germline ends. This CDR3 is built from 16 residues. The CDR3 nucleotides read TGTGCCAGCACCACCGGGGGGAGATATGACAATCAGCCCCAGCATTTT. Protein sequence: CASTTGGRYDNQPQHF. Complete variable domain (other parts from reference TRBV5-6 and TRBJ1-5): DAGVTQSPTHLIKTRGQQVTLRCSPKSGHDTVSWYQQALGQGPQFIFQYYEEEERQRGNFPDRFSGHQFPNYSSELNVNALLLGDSALYLCASTTGGRYDNQPQHFGDGTRLSIL.

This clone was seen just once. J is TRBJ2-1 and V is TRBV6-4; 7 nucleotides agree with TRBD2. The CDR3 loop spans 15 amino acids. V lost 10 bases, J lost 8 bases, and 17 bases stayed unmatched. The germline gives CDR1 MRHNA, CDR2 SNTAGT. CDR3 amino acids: CATQKSSGNNDEQFF. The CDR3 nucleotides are TGTGCCACCCAGAAGTCCAGCGGGAATAATGATGAGCAGTTCTTC.

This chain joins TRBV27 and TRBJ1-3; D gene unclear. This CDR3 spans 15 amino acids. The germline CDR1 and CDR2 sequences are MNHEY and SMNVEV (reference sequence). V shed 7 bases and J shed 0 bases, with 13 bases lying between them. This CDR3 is CASKGTTDSGNTIYF. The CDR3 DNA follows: TGTGCCAGCAAGGGCACGACCGACTCTGGAAACACCATATATTTT.